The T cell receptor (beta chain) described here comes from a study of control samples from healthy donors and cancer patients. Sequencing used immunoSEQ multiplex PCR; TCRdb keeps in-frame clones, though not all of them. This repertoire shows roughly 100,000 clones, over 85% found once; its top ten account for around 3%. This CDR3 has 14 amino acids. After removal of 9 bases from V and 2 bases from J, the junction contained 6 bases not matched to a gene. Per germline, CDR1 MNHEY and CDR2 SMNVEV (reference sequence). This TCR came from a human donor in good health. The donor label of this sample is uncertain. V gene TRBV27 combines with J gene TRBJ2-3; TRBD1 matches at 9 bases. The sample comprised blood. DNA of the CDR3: TGTGCCAGTTACAGGGGGCAGAACACAGATACGCAGTATTTT. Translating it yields CASYRGQNTDTQYF.